This section outlines one T cell receptor beta chain sequence together with its context. The antigen is unknown. The sample originates from a study of immune cell composition in non-small cell lung cancer. General study points: Squamous lung tumours showed higher top 10 clone scores and clonality than adenocarcinomas.

CDR1 is MNHEY, CDR2 SMNVEV, per germline (reference sequence). This CDR3 is 13 amino acids long. The V and J ends lost 2 bases and 7 bases, in that order; junction bases with no gene match: 4. The data were produced by immunoSEQ multiplex PCR, yet TCRdb's version contains in-frame clones alone and is incomplete. This sample carries under 3,500 clones, over 60% of them seen once, and the ten largest clones take 9.5% to 15%. The material sequenced was lung tumor tissue. This sequence joins TRBV27 and TRBJ2-7; 8 positions match TRBD1. The source of this sequence is a human donor with non-small cell lung cancer. DNA for the CDR3: TGTGCCAGCAGTTTACAGGGGGCGCGGGAGCAGTACTTC. Protein product: CASSLQGAREQYF.